This paragraph reports one TCR beta chain. Antigen: not known. These data come from a study of cytomegalovirus exposure and HLA in healthy donors. The study, taken as a whole, reports: The dataset shows that most TCR sequences were rare, while some public TCRs occurred in many donors.

PCR employed 60 Vbeta and 13 Jbeta primers. TCRdb keeps only in-frame clones here, not all; method: immunoSEQ multiplex PCR. Of roughly 120,000 clones listed, 9% to 10% are singletons. V lost 4 bases, J lost 12 bases, and 6 bases stayed unmatched. CDR1 is SGHAT and CDR2 is FQNNGV in the germline V gene. The CDR3 covers 11 residues. The chain combines TRBV11-2 with TRBJ2-7; TRBD1 agrees at 7 bases. The specimen sequenced was PBMCs. This receptor was obtained from a man aged 30 to 39 in good health and CMV-seronegative. The CDR3 reads CASSSTGEPYF. In DNA form, the CDR3 reads TGTGCCAGCAGCTCAACAGGGGAACCGTACTTC.